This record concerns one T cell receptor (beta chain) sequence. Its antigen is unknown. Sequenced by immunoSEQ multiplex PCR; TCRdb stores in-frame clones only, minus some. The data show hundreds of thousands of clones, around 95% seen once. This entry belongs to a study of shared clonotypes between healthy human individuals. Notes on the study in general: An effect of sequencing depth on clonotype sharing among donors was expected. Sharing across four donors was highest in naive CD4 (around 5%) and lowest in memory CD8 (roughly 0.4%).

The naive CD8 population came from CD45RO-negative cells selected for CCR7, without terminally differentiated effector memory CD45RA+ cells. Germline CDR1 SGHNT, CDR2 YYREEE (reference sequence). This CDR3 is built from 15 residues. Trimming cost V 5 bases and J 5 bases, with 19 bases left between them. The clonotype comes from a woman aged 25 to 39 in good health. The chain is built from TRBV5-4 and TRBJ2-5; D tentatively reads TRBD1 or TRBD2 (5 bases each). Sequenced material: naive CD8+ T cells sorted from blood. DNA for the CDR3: TGTGCCAGCAGTACCTCCGGGACGCCCGGGGAGACCCAGTACTTC. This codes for CASSTSGTPGETQYF. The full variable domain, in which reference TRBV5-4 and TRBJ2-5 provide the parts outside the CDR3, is ETGVTQSPTHLIKTRGQQVTLRCSSQSGHNTVSWYQQALGQGPQFIFQYYREEENGRGNFPPRFSGLQFPNYSSELNVNALELDDSALYLCASSTSGTPGETQYFGPGTRLLVL.